Below, 7 T cell receptor beta chains from the same sample are listed, as sequenced in a study of memory CD4+ T cells and cytomegalovirus serostatus. TCRdb's table, derived via immunoSEQ multiplex PCR, lists solely in-frame clones and lacks some. The data contain about 53,000 clones, around 80% of them singletons. Single viable CD3+CD4+CD8-CD45RO+ cells were sorted as the memory CD4+ T cells. The sample consisted of memory CD4+ T cells from blood. The receptor source for this set is an adult in good health and CMV-seronegative.

The chain recombines TRBV14 with TRBJ2-3; D not resolved. The CDR3 spans 15 residues. CDR1 is SGHDN, CDR2 FVKESK, per germline. V was cut by 1 base and J by 4 bases, with 12 bases left in between. CDR3 protein: CASSQGPLTADTQYF. The DNA for the CDR3 is TGTGCCAGCAGCCAAGGCCCGCTCACAGCAGATACGCAGTATTTT.

This clone showed up just a few times. The rearrangement links TRBV7-8 to TRBJ1-1; no firm D call. Germline CDR1 is SGHVS and CDR2 is FQNEAQ. The CDR3 covers 14 residues. Trimming shortened V by 1 base and J by 1 base, and 7 bases separated the two germline ends. CDR3 sequence: CASSLGNKNTEAFF. CDR3 DNA: TGTGCCAGCAGCTTAGGAAACAAGAACACTGAAGCTTTCTTT.

This clone was seen a handful of times. The J gene is TRBJ2-3, the V gene TRBV10-3; 7 nucleotides align to TRBD2. The CDR3 is made up of 15 amino acids. Germline V lookup: CDR1 ENHRY, CDR2 SYGVKD. With 4 bases clipped from V and 6 bases from J, the junction kept 10 bases outside the gene matches. CDR3 bases: TGTGCCATCAGTGGGGCGGGAGAATTGGCCGATACGCAGTATTTT. It yields the protein CAISGAGELADTQYF.

The chain links TRBV6-6 to TRBJ2-1, with D perhaps matching TRBD2 (6 bases). Trimming cost V 6 bases and J 8 bases, with 20 bases left between them. The CDR3 loop spans 15 amino acids. CDR1 is MNHNY, CDR2 SVGAGI, per germline (reference sequence). CDR3 region: CASRPGGTQADEQFF. CDR3 coding DNA: TGTGCCAGCAGGCCAGGCGGGACTCAGGCGGATGAGCAGTTCTTC.

This chain uses TRBV18 with TRBJ1-3; D is perhaps TRBD1 (6 bases). CDR1 is KGHSH, CDR2 LQKENI, per germline. The CDR3 has 15 residues. Trimming pared 5 bases from V and 4 bases from J, leaving 15 bases between. DNA of the CDR3: TGTGCCAGCTCAGGCAACCAGGGGTCGGGAAACACCATATATTTT. It yields the protein CASSGNQGSGNTIYF.

The chain couples TRBV9 to TRBJ2-7, with a tentative D call TRBD1 (5 bases). CDR1 is SGDLS and CDR2 is YYNGEE in the germline V gene. Trimming cost V 1 base and J 1 base, with 15 bases left between them. This CDR3 comprises 16 residues. The CDR3 region is CASSVSGAAASYEQYF. The CDR3 DNA follows: TGTGCCAGCAGCGTAAGTGGGGCGGCCGCGTCCTACGAGCAGTACTTC.

The J gene is TRBJ2-7, the V gene TRBV19; 7 positions agree with TRBD1. Trimming cost V 5 bases and J 3 bases; bases outside gene matches: 7. The CDR3 extends over 14 amino acids. Germline V gives CDR1 LNHDA, CDR2 SQIVND (reference sequence). CDR3 DNA: TGTGCCAGTAGTGACTGGGGGACAGACTACGAGCAGTACTTC. It translates to CASSDWGTDYEQYF.